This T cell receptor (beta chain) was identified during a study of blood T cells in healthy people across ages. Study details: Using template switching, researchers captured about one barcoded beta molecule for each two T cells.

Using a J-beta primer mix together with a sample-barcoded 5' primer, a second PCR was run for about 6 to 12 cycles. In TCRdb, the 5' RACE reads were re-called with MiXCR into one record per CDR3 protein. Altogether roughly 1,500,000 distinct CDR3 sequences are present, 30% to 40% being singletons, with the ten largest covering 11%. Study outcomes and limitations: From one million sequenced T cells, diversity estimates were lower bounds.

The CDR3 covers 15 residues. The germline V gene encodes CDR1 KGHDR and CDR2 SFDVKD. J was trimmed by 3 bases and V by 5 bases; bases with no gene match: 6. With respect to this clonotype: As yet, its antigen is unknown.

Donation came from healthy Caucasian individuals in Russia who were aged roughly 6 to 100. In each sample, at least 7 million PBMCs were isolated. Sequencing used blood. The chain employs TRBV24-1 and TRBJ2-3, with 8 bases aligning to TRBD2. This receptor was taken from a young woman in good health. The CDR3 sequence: CATSASGRSTDTQYF. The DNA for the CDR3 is TGTGCCACCAGTGCCAGCGGGAGATCTACAGATACGCAGTATTTT.